One sample yielded the 5 T cell receptor beta chains listed below, sequenced in a study of cytotoxic CD8 clonotypes in ibrutinib-treated CLL. Sequencing used immunoSEQ multiplex PCR; TCRdb keeps in-frame clones, though not all of them. The sample has around 130,000 clones; around 80% are singletons. Specimen: PBMCs, collected after 24 months of ibrutinib treatment. The source is a human donor with chronic lymphocytic leukemia.

The V call is TRBV11-3, the J call TRBJ2-2, with 7 bases lining up with TRBD1. This CDR3 contains 14 residues. The V gene end was trimmed by 2 bases and the J gene end by 4 bases; junction bases not matched to a gene: 1. Germline V gene lookup returns CDR1 SGHNT and CDR2 YENEEA. The DNA of the CDR3 is TGTGCCAGCAGCTTAAGGGGGCGCACCGGGGAGCTGTTTTTT. Its translation: CASSLRGRTGELFF.

This chain connects TRBV5-6 to TRBJ1-6; a possible D gene is TRBD1 (6 bases). This CDR3 is 17 amino acids long. V shed 4 bases and J shed 7 bases, with 21 bases lying between them. Germline CDR1 is SGHDT and CDR2 is YYEEEE. CDR3 sequence (DNA): TGTGCCAGCAGCGGGGAAGATGTGGGGGCATGGAATTCACCCCTCCACTTT. Protein product: CASSGEDVGAWNSPLHF.

This clone turned up a few times. The chain joins TRBV4-1 to TRBJ1-2; unclear D gene. Trimming took off 0 bases at V and 0 bases at J, with 8 bases between the two ends. CDR1 MGHRA and CDR2 YSYEKL come from the germline V gene. The CDR3 consists of 15 residues. CDR3 sequence reads: CASSQDLSANYGYTF. For the CDR3, the DNA is TGCGCCAGCAGCCAAGATCTGTCGGCTAACTATGGCTACACCTTC.

The chain is built from TRBV6-6 and TRBJ1-4; no definite D call. V lost 2 bases, J lost 5 bases, and 6 bases lay in between. The CDR3 runs to 13 residues. Per the germline V gene, CDR1 is MNHNY and CDR2 is SVGAGI (reference sequence). The DNA for the CDR3 is TGTGCCAGCAGTTACCGGAGAAATGAAAAACTGTTTTTT. Its protein is CASSYRRNEKLFF.

In this sample, this clone turned up a few times. The chain joins TRBV4-2 to TRBJ1-6; D uncertain. Germline values: CDR1 LGHNA, CDR2 YNFKEQ. The CDR3 spans 17 residues. Trimming removed 0 bases from V and 10 bases from J, with 19 bases in between. The CDR3 region has the DNA TGTGCCAGCAGCCAAGATCGGATTTCTACCGGGAACTCACCCCTCCACTTT. Its translation is CASSQDRISTGNSPLHF.